This TCR beta chain is from a study of shared clonotypes between healthy human individuals (TCRdb year 2020). Describing the broader study: The cohort comprised a couple of women and three men aged 18 to 49 years. Different laboratories and diverse techniques were used to prepare libraries and sequence TCR repertoires, to increase sequencing depth and limit assay-specific biases. Leukapheresis yielded between about 0.94 and 10 billion PBMCs per donor. Blood TCR repertoires of 5 or 6 healthy adults were deeply sequenced to estimate repertoire size and the extent of clonotype sharing between individuals. For each donor, CD4 naive and CD4 memory were each given three plates, CD8 naive was given two plates, and CD8 memory was given one plate.

The donors were healthy, HIV-negative adults with no recently reported acute infections or vaccinations. Only Caucasian adults living in Nashville, Tennessee, USA were represented among the donors. CD4+ T cells were enriched through magnetic negative selection, after which naive cells were positively selected on CD45RA and the remaining negative fraction served as the memory subset. Blood was obtained by leukapheresis, after which PBMCs were separated by Ficoll-Histopaque density gradient centrifugation and cryopreserved in liquid nitrogen vapor phase. Analytical flow cytometry was used to check the purity and quantity of each magnetically sorted T cell population. Genomic DNA was isolated from each sorted fraction and quantified by UV absorbance on a Nanodrop 2000c. Using the deep immunoSEQ assay, TCR CDR3 regions were amplified from genomic DNA by multiplex PCR. Extracted genomic DNA from each cell subset was distributed evenly across all wells of several immunoSEQ 96-well plates, and each plate was treated as a replicate. For sorted subsets, 150 to 250 ng genomic DNA, equal to 30,000 or so T cell genomes, was loaded into each replicate PCR. Purified libraries were quantified with a Qubit 3.0 fluorometer, sized on a Bioanalyzer 2100, and re-quantified with the KAPA Library Quantification kit. Each immunoSEQ 96-well plate was sequenced on its own single-read 150-cycle Illumina NextSeq 550 flow cell. Per the authors' processing: The immunoSEQ output contained only junctional sequences without quality scores, so filtering could not match that applied to full-length reads. To assign V/J genes and CDR3, sequences were annotated using PyIR, a Python wrapper for IgBLAST v1.9, with IMGT germline references. Reads were removed for weak V/J assignments (E-value above 1e-6), missing CDR3, stop codons, out-of-frame junctions, or ambiguous translated residues. A V3J clonotype was defined by an identical inferred V gene, J gene, and CDR3 amino acid sequence. To compute the percentage overlap between repertoires, the number of shared unique clonotypes was divided by the size of the smaller repertoire. Three approaches were used to assess repertoire richness: RTK rarefaction, the Chao1 estimator, and Recon v2.1 estimates of unobserved clonotypes. Generation probabilities for all TCRbeta clonotypes obtained by the gDNA method from a handful of donors were computed using OLGA. Sourced from immuneACCESS, this table was stored by TCRdb with only in-frame sequences that have V and J called. A share of the clones is absent; for the studies checked, an unresolved V gene accounts for under half, and the remainder has no known explanation. The V and J calls and clone size come from that table; D and trimming were worked out from the DNA. Across this sample there are approximately 240,000 clones, with about 69% seen only once. The ten top clones hold 11% of the sample.

What the authors observed across the whole study: Compared with non-shared clonotypes, clonotypes shared by all four sorted-subset donors had higher generation probabilities. Even with the large sequencing depth, rarefaction of the sorted-subset datasets indicated that sequencing was incomplete. Pairwise subsampling indicated that sequencing depth was expected to affect the degree of clonotype sharing among donors. Naive subsets generally had larger estimated clonotype richness than memory subsets. Sharing across a handful of donors was observed for roughly 5% of naive CD4, under 4% of naive CD8, roughly 2.3% of memory CD4, and around 0.44% of memory CD8 clonotypes. Sampling was restricted to blood, and TCR repertoires in tissues likely differ from the TCR repertoires found in blood. Because the study included a small number of donors, the genetic and exposure-history diversity represented was limited.

V is pared back by 8 bases and J by 6 bases, with 11 bases lying between the germline termini. CDR1 MDHEN and CDR2 SYDVKM are derived from the germline V gene. The cysteine opens and the phenylalanine closes a CDR3 of 12 amino acids. Only CDR3 DNA remains: 36 bases, in frame from the first base. With respect to this clone: The specificity of this receptor is unknown. One base away there is no much larger clone; base qualities are not given.

The chain couples TRBV28 to TRBJ1-5; a tentative D match to TRBD1 spans 5 bases. The sequenced sample consisted of memory CD4+ T cells sorted from blood. The sample's cell subset or site label is to be understood as: CD45RA-negative fraction. This receptor was obtained from a man aged 25-45 years in good health. The CDR3 reads as follows: CASHGTPQPQHF. The nucleotide sequence reads as follows: TGTGCCAGCCACGGGACCCCTCAGCCCCAGCATTTT.